This TCR beta chain was sequenced in a study of blood T cells in healthy people across ages. The sample holds a few counts of this clonotype. Alongside a J-beta primer mix, a sample-barcoded 5' primer served in a second PCR lasting about 7 to 12 cycles. MiXCR, run by TCRdb on the 5' RACE reads, gives a single entry per CDR3 protein. Among about 930,000 distinct CDR3 sequences listed, 29% were seen once. This CDR3 is 15 amino acids long. Germline V CDR1 and CDR2: SGDLS, YYNGEE. Trimming took off 3 bases at V and 0 bases at J, with 12 bases between the two ends. These data also formed part of another study, on T cells of mothers and their children.

This TCR came from a woman in her thirties or forties in good health. Input material: blood. The chain carries TRBV9 and TRBJ1-2; the D gene is possibly TRBD1 (6 bases). The CDR3 coding sequence is TGTGCCAGCAGCGACCGAGACAGGTCTAACTATGGCTACACCTTC. It translates to CASSDRDRSNYGYTF.